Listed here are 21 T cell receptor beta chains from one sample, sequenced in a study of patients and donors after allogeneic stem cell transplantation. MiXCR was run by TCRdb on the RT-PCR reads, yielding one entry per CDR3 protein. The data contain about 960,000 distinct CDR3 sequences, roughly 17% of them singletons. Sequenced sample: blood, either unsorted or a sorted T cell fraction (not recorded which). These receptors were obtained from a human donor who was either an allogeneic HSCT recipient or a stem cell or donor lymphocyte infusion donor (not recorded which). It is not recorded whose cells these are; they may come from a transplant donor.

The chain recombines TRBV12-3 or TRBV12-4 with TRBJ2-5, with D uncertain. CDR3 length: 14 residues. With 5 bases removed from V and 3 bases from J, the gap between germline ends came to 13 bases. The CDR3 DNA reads TGTGCCAGCAGTCCCCGGGCAGAAGAAGAGACCCAGTACTTC. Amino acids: CASSPRAEEETQYF.

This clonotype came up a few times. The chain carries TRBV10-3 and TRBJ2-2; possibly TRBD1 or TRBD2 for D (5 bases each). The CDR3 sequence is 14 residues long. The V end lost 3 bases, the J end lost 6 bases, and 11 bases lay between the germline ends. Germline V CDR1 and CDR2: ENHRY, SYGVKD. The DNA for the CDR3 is TGTGCCATCAGTGATGGGGGTGTTTCCGGGGAGCTGTTTTTT. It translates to CAISDGGVSGELFF.

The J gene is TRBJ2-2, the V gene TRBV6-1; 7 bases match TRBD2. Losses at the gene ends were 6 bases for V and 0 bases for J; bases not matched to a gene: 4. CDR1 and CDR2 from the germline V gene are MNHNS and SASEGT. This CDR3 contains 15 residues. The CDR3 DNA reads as TGTGCCAGCAGGATGAGCGGGGCGAACACCGGGGAGCTGTTTTTT. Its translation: CASRMSGANTGELFF.

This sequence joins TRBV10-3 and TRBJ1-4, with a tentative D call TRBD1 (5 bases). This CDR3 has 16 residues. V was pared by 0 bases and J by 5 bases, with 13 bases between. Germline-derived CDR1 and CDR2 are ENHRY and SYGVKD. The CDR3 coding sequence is TGTGCCATCAGTGAGTCCTATGGGGGTACGAATGAAAAACTGTTTTTT. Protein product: CAISESYGGTNEKLFF.

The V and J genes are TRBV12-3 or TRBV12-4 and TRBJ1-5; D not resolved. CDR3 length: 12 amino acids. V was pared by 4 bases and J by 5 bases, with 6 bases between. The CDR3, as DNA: TGTGCCAGCAGTTGGGGTTATCAGCCCCAGCATTTT. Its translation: CASSWGYQPQHF.

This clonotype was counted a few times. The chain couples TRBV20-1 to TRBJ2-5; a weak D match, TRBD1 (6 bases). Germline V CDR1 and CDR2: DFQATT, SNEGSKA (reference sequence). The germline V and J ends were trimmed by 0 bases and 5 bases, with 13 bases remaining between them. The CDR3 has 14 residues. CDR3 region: CSARDPIRGETQYF. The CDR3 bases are TGCAGTGCTAGAGATCCAATAAGGGGGGAGACCCAGTACTTC.

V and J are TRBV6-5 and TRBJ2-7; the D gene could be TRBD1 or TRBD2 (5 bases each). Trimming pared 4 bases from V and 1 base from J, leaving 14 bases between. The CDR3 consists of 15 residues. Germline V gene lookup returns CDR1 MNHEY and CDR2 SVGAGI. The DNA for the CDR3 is TGTGCCAGCAGTTCCCCGGGACCCAGGTCCTACGAGCAGTACTTC. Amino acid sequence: CASSSPGPRSYEQYF.

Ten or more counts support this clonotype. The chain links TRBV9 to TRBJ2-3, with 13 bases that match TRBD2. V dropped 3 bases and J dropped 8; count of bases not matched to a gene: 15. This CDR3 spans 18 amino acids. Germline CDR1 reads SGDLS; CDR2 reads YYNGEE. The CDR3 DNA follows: TGTGCCAGCAGCGCCGGACTAGCGGGAGAACATACGACGGGTACGCAGTATTTT. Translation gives CASSAGLAGEHTTGTQYF.

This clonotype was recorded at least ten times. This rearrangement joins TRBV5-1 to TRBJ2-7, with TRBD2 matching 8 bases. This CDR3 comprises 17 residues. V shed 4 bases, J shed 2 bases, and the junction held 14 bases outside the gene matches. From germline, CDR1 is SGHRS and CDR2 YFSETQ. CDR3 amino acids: CASSRRPMTSETYEQYF. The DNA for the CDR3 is TGCGCCAGCAGCCGTAGGCCCATGACTAGCGAGACCTACGAGCAGTACTTC.

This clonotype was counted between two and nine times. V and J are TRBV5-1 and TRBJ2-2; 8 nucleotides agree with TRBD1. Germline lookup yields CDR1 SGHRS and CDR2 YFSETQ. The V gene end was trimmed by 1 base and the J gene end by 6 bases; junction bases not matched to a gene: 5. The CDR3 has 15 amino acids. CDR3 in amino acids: CASSLTSQGAGELFF. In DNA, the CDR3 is TGCGCCAGCAGCTTGACTTCACAGGGGGCCGGGGAGCTGTTTTTT.

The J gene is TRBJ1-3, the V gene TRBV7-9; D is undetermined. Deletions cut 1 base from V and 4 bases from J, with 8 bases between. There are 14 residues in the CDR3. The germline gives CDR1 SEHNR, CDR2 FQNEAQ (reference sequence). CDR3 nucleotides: TGTGCCAGCAGCTTAGACGCCATAGGAAACACCATATATTTT. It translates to CASSLDAIGNTIYF.

In nucleotides, the CDR3 is TGTGCCAGCAGCCTACTCCCAGGGGGGAGCTCCTACGAGCAGTACTTC. This sequence encodes CASSLLPGGSSYEQYF. The chain recombines TRBV7-2 with TRBJ2-7; TRBD1 is a possible D gene (7 bases). The CDR3 totals 16 residues. Trimming took 5 bases from V and 0 from J, leaving 17 bases between them. CDR1 is SGHTA, CDR2 FQGNSA, per germline.

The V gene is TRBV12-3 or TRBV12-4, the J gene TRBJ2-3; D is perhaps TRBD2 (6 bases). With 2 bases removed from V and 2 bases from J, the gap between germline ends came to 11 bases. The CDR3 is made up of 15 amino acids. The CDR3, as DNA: TGTGCCAGCAGTTTAACCCAGCGGGCCACAGATACGCAGTATTTT. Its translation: CASSLTQRATDTQYF.

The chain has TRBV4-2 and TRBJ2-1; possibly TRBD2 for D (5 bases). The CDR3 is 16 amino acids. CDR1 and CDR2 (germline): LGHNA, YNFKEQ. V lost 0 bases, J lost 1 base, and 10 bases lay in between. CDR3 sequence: CASSQEVAGSYNEQFF. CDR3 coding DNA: TGTGCCAGCAGCCAAGAAGTTGCGGGTTCCTACAATGAGCAGTTCTTC.

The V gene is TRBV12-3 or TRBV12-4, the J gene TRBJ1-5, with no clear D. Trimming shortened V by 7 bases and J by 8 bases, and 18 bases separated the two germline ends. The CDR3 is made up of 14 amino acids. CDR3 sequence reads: CASTSLLRSEPQHF. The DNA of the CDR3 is TGTGCCAGCACTTCATTACTGAGGTCGGAGCCCCAGCATTTT.

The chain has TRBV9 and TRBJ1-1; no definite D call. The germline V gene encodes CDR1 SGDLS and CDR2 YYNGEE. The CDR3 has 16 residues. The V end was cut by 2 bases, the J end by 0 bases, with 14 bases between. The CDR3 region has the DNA TGTGCCAGCAGCGTCTCCTCGGGTGTCGTGAACACTGAAGCTTTCTTT. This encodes CASSVSSGVVNTEAFF.

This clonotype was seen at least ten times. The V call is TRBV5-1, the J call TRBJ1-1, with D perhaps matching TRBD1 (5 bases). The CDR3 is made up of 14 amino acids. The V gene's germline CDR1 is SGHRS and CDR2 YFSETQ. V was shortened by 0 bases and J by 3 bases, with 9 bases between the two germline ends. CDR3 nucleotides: TGCGCCAGCAGCTTGGCCGGGGGATACACTGAAGCTTTCTTT. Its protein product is CASSLAGGYTEAFF.

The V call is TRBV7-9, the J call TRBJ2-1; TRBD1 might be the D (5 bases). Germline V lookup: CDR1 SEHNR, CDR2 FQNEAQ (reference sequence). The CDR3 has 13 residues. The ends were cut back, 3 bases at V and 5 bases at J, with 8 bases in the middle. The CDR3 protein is CASSFGANNEQFF. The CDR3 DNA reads TGTGCCAGCAGCTTTGGGGCCAACAATGAGCAGTTCTTC.

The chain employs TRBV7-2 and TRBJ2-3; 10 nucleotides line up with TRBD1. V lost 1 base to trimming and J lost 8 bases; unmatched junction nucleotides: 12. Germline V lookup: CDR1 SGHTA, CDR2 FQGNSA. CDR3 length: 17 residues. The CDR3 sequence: CASSLEGTGAARVTQYF. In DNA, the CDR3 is TGTGCCAGCAGCTTAGAAGGGACAGGGGCCGCGCGGGTTACGCAGTATTTT. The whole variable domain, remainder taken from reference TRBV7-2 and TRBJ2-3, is GAGVSQSPSNKVTEKGKDVELRCDPISGHTALYWYRQSLGQGLEFLIYFQGNSAPDKSGLPSDRFSAERTGGSVSTLTIQRTQQEDSAVYLCASSLEGTGAARVTQYFGPGTRLTVL.

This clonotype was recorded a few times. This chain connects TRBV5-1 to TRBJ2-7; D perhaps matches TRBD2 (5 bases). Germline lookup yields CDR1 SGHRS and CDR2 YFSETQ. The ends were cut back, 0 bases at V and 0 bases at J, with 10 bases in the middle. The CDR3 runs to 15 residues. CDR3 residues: CASSLESGSSYEQYF. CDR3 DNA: TGCGCCAGCAGCTTGGAATCGGGGAGCTCCTACGAGCAGTACTTC.

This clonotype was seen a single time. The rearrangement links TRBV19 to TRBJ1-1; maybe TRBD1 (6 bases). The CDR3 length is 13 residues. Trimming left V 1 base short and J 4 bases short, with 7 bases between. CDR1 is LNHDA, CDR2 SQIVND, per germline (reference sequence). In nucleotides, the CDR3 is TGTGCCAGTAGTATAGTACAGGGCACTGAAGCTTTCTTT. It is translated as CASSIVQGTEAFF.